This T cell receptor (beta chain) appears in the sequencing data of a study of shared clonotypes between healthy human individuals. Sequencing used immunoSEQ multiplex PCR; TCRdb keeps in-frame clones, though not all of them. The sample includes 1.5 million to 2.5 million clones, around 96% of them seen just once. Selected positively for CCR7 and CD45RO-negative, naive CD8 cells excluded terminally differentiated effector memory CD45RA+ cells. This receptor was obtained from a young man in good health. Sequencing was carried out using naive CD8+ T cells sorted from blood.

CDR3 loop: CASSLGLAGPREQYF. The CDR3 DNA is TGCGCCAGCAGCCTTGGACTAGCGGGACCTCGGGAGCAGTACTTC. The genes are TRBV4-1 and TRBJ2-7; 12 bases align to TRBD2. Germline V gene data show CDR1 as MGHRA and CDR2 as YSYEKL. The CDR3 is 15 amino acids. V lost 4 bases and J lost 7; bases outside the gene matches: 8.